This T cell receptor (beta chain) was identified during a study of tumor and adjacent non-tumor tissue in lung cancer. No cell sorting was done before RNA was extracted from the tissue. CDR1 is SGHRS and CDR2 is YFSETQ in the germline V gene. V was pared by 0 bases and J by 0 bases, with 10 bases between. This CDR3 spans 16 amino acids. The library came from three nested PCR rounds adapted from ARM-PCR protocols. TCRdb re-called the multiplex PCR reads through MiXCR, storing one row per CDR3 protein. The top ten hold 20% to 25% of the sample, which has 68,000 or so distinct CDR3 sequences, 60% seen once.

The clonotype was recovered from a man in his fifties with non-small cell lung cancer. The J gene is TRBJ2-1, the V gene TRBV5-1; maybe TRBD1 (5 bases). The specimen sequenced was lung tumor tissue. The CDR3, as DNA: TGCGCCAGCAGCTTGGTAGGGGCTAGCTCCTACAATGAGCAGTTCTTC. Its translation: CASSLVGASSYNEQFF.